Below, 27 T cell receptor beta chains from the same sample are listed, as sequenced in a study of PD-1 blockade in classical Hodgkin lymphoma. Each patient experienced a relapse that followed autologous stem cell transplantation, and brentuximab vedotin exposure varied. Some clones are missing from TCRdb's copy, which holds only in-frame ones; the method was immunoSEQ multiplex PCR. The sample shows roughly 42,000 clones, 76% of them seen only once. This specimen was peripheral blood mononuclear cells (PBMCs), taken at baseline. The origin of the receptors is a human donor with classical Hodgkin lymphoma.

The genes are TRBV7-9 and TRBJ2-7, with 8 bases lining up with TRBD1. The germline V gene has CDR1 SEHNR and CDR2 FQNEAQ (reference sequence). The CDR3 loop spans 15 amino acids. The V and J ends lost 3 bases and 1 base, in that order; junction bases with no gene match: 5. This CDR3 is CASSFSGTGSYEQYF. CDR3 bases: TGTGCCAGCAGCTTCTCCGGGACAGGTTCCTACGAGCAGTACTTC. The variable domain in full, with the rest retrieved from reference TRBV7-9 and TRBJ2-7, is DTGVSQNPRHKITKRGQNVTFRCDPISEHNRLYWYRQTLGQGPEFLTYFQNEAQLEKSRLLSDRFSAERPKGSFSTLEIQRTEQGDSAMYLCASSFSGTGSYEQYFGPGTRLTVT.

V and J are TRBV10-1 and TRBJ2-4; D ambiguous. In germline, CDR1 is WNHNN, CDR2 SYGVQD (reference sequence). The CDR3 contains 13 residues. V shed 0 bases and J shed 14 bases, with 14 bases lying between them. The CDR3 sequence: CASSESVGALEYF. CDR3 DNA sequence: TGCGCCAGCAGTGAGTCGGTAGGAGCTTTGGAGTACTTC.

V gene TRBV6-5 combines with J gene TRBJ2-5; D gene uncertain. Germline V gene data show CDR1 as MNHEY and CDR2 as SVGAGI. V lost 6 bases to trimming and J lost 4 bases, with 9 bases between them. The CDR3 loop spans 12 amino acids. CDR3 protein: CASSTRRETQYF. CDR3 nucleotide sequence: TGTGCCAGCAGCACTCGGAGAGAGACCCAGTACTTC.

This clone was counted many times. In DNA form, the CDR3 reads TGTGCCATCAGTGAGTCGTTTGGGTATGAAGCTTTCTTT. It codes for CAISESFGYEAFF. The chain recombines TRBV10-3 with TRBJ1-1, with D uncertain. The germline V gene has CDR1 ENHRY and CDR2 SYGVKD. CDR3 length equals 13 residues. With 0 bases removed from V and 7 bases from J, the gap between germline ends came to 9 bases.

The V and J genes are TRBV18 and TRBJ2-6; the D is unclear. Germline values: CDR1 KGHSH, CDR2 LQKENI. V dropped 1 base and J dropped 2 bases, with 9 bases sitting between them. The CDR3 extends over 16 amino acids. The CDR3 nucleotides read TGTGCCAGCTCACCACGGGTGCCCCCTGGGGCCAACGTCCTGACTTTC. It encodes CASSPRVPPGANVLTF.

V is TRBV7-9 and J is TRBJ1-2, with D possibly being TRBD1 (6 bases). Germline CDR1 reads SEHNR; CDR2 reads FQNEAQ (reference sequence). V gave up 1 base and J gave up 8 bases, with 11 bases separating them. This CDR3 region has 13 residues. The chain's CDR3 is CASSLDETGGYTF. Written as DNA, the CDR3 is TGTGCCAGCAGCTTAGACGAGACAGGAGGCTACACCTTC.

V and J are TRBV6-6 and TRBJ2-7, with unresolved D. V lost 4 bases and J 2 bases, leaving 15 bases between the germline ends. The CDR3 runs to 15 residues. From germline, CDR1 is MNHNY and CDR2 SVGAGI (reference sequence). The CDR3 DNA follows: TGTGCCAGCAGTTCAGAGAGCCCTACCCCCTACGAGCAGTACTTC. It yields the protein CASSSESPTPYEQYF.

This clone was detected only a few times. CDR3 in amino acids: CASGRRDSNQPQHF. In nucleotides, the CDR3 is TGTGCCAGCGGCCGGCGGGATAGCAATCAGCCCCAGCATTTT. This chain joins TRBV21-1 and TRBJ1-5. TRBV21-1 is designated a pseudogene. The CDR3 runs 14 residues.

The chain is built from TRBV7-2 and TRBJ2-3, with D uncertain. The CDR3 totals 12 residues. The germline V gene has CDR1 SGHTA and CDR2 FQGNSA. V dropped 4 bases and J dropped 7 bases, with 9 bases sitting between them. CDR3 residues: CASSSLSNTQYF. Here the CDR3 DNA reads TGTGCCAGCAGCTCCCTCAGTAATACGCAGTATTTT.

This clone occurred once. This chain uses TRBV28 with TRBJ1-4; D perhaps matches TRBD1 (6 bases). The germline V gene encodes CDR1 MDHEN and CDR2 SYDVKM. CDR3 length equals 13 residues. The V and J ends lost 7 bases and 2 bases respectively, with 8 bases between them. CDR3 residues: CASKGGTNEKLFF. The CDR3 DNA reads as TGTGCCAGCAAGGGGGGGACTAATGAAAAACTGTTTTTT.

This clone was counted a single time. The chain has TRBV7-2 and TRBJ1-1; D remains ambiguous. The germline V gene encodes CDR1 SGHTA and CDR2 FQGNSA. The CDR3 runs to 14 residues. With 3 bases removed from V and 6 bases from J, the gap between germline ends came to 14 bases. In DNA form, the CDR3 reads TGTGCCAGCAGCTTCACCGTTCCCTTGTCTGAAGCTTTCTTT. Translation gives CASSFTVPLSEAFF.

The DNA for the CDR3 is TGTGCCAGCAGCCCTGGGGGGGCTGAAAAACTGTTTTTT. As protein: CASSPGGAEKLFF. This rearrangement joins TRBV27 to TRBJ1-4; weak D call: TRBD1 (6 bases). The V gene lost 6 bases and the J gene lost 7 bases, with 12 bases spanning the gap. This CDR3 spans 13 amino acids. Germline loops: CDR1 MNHEY, CDR2 SMNVEV (reference sequence).

This chain joins TRBV30 and TRBJ2-6; D not resolved. The CDR3 loop spans 14 amino acids. V shed 0 bases and J shed 1 base, with 4 bases lying between them. Germline assignment: CDR1 GTSNPN and CDR2 SVGIG (reference sequence). DNA of the CDR3: TGTGCCTGGAGTGTATATTCTGGGGCCAACGTCCTGACTTTC. The encoded protein is CAWSVYSGANVLTF.

The chain recombines TRBV7-9 with TRBJ2-7; D is uncertain. V was trimmed by 3 bases and J by 3 bases, leaving 18 bases between them. The CDR3 loop spans 16 amino acids. Germline lookup yields CDR1 SEHNR and CDR2 FQNEAQ (reference sequence). CDR3 coding DNA: TGTGCCAGCAGCTTTATATCCGGAACCTCTCGCTACGAGCAGTACTTC. This sequence encodes CASSFISGTSRYEQYF.

This clone was recorded at least ten times. The rearrangement joins TRBV7-2 to TRBJ1-4; D is unclear. The V and J ends lost 4 bases and 7 bases respectively, with 16 bases between them. Germline loops: CDR1 SGHTA, CDR2 FQGNSA. The CDR3 sequence is 15 residues long. As DNA, the CDR3 is TGTGCCAGCAGCTCCCCCCCGGGCAGAGGTGAAAAACTGTTTTTT. Protein: CASSSPPGRGEKLFF.

The chain is built from TRBV30 and TRBJ2-7; TRBD2 matches at 8 bases. Germline V gene sequence: CDR1 GTSNPN, CDR2 SVGIG (reference sequence). Losses at the gene ends were 0 bases for V and 3 bases for J; bases not matched to a gene: 1. The CDR3 length is 13 residues. CDR3 amino acids: CAWSVGLGYEQYF. In DNA, the CDR3 is TGTGCCTGGAGTGTGGGACTAGGCTACGAGCAGTACTTC.

By frequency in the sample, this clone is medium-sized. The chain uses TRBV30 and TRBJ2-1; 7 bases match TRBD2. This CDR3 is built from 13 residues. Looked up from germline, CDR1 is GTSNPN and CDR2 is SVGIG (reference sequence). The ends lost 3 bases at V and 4 bases at J; junction bases unmatched: 3. The CDR3: CAWRWGGYNEQFF. CDR3 DNA: TGTGCCTGGAGGTGGGGGGGTTACAATGAGCAGTTCTTC.

The chain links TRBV30 to TRBJ1-5; no definite D call. From germline, CDR1 is GTSNPN and CDR2 SVGIG (reference sequence). The V and J ends lost 2 bases and 1 base respectively, with 12 bases between them. The CDR3 length is 15 residues. CDR3 loop: CAWSRRSGSNQPQHF. Here the CDR3 DNA reads TGTGCCTGGAGTCGGAGGAGCGGGAGCAATCAGCCCCAGCATTTT.

In this sample, this clone is medium-sized. J is TRBJ1-2 and V is TRBV6-5, with D possibly being TRBD1 (6 bases). Germline CDR1 MNHEY, CDR2 SVGAGI. V was clipped by 2 bases and J by 2 bases, with 12 bases between them. The CDR3 covers 15 residues. CDR3 in amino acids: CASSYRQALNYGYTF. The CDR3 DNA follows: TGTGCCAGCAGTTACCGACAGGCCTTGAACTATGGCTACACCTTC.

The rearrangement uses TRBV9 and TRBJ2-1; 9 bases agree with TRBD1. The CDR3 is 19 residues long. Germline CDR1 SGDLS, CDR2 YYNGEE. Trimming at V came to 0 bases and at J to 3 bases, leaving 13 bases not matched to a gene. CDR3 DNA sequence: TGTGCCAGCAGCGTAGATTGGGGCACCGGGACAGGGCGCTACAATGAGCAGTTCTTC. Translated: CASSVDWGTGTGRYNEQFF.

Points on this clone: This sample includes further DNA sequences coding for the same CDR3. The V call is TRBV6-5, the J call TRBJ1-3; D unresolved. The ends were cut back, 5 bases at V and 0 bases at J, with 5 bases in the middle. The CDR3 covers 13 residues. Germline CDR1 MNHEY, CDR2 SVGAGI. The CDR3 is CASSRDSGNTIYF. The CDR3 DNA follows: TGTGCCAGCAGTCGGGACTCTGGAAACACCATATATTTT.

Of note for this clone: Other nucleotide sequences from this sample produce the same CDR3. This sequence joins TRBV4-2 and TRBJ2-7; 8 bases match TRBD1. The V gene end was trimmed by 3 bases and the J gene end by 6 bases; junction bases not matched to a gene: 13. The CDR3 totals 16 residues. Per the germline V gene, CDR1 is LGHNA and CDR2 is YNFKEQ. This CDR3 reads CASSQVPGQGRGEQYF. In DNA form, the CDR3 reads TGTGCCAGCAGCCAGGTTCCCGGACAGGGACGGGGCGAGCAGTACTTC.

Written as DNA, the CDR3 is TGTGCCAGCAGTTACGGTTTCGTCGGGACTGAAGCTTTCTTT. Amino acids: CASSYGFVGTEAFF. This chain links TRBV6-5 with TRBJ1-1; D is ambiguous. CDR3 length: 14 residues. The V and J ends lost 2 bases and 5 bases respectively, with 12 bases between them. Germline CDR1 is MNHEY and CDR2 is SVGAGI.

This sequence joins TRBV9 and TRBJ2-1; 9 nucleotides agree with TRBD2. The CDR3 extends over 15 amino acids. The V gene end was trimmed by 0 bases and the J gene end by 8 bases; junction bases not matched to a gene: 6. Germline CDR1 and CDR2: SGDLS and YYNGEE. The DNA of the CDR3 is TGTGCCAGCAGCGTAGGGGCGGGAGGGCTTGATGAGCAGTTCTTC. Translating gives CASSVGAGGLDEQFF.

The chain recombines TRBV25-1 with TRBJ2-5, with 14 bases matching TRBD2. Per germline, CDR1 MGHDK and CDR2 SYGVNS. Trimming cost V 6 bases and J 4 bases; bases outside gene matches: 4. The CDR3 covers 15 residues. The CDR3 DNA sequence: TGTGCCAGCAGCCCCGGGACTAGCGGGAGAGAGACCCAGTACTTC. Its protein product is CASSPGTSGRETQYF.

As to this clone: Within the sample, other DNA sequences also encode this same CDR3. The chain carries TRBV19 and TRBJ1-5; 8 bases are shared with TRBD1. J lost 4 bases, V lost 1 base, and 3 bases had no gene match. In germline, CDR1 is LNHDA, CDR2 SQIVND (reference sequence). The CDR3 spans 15 residues. Here the CDR3 DNA reads TGTGCCAGTAGTATAGGCAGGGGGCGAAATCAGCCCCAGCATTTT. Its translation is CASSIGRGRNQPQHF.

The gene calls are TRBV15 and TRBJ2-7; 7 nucleotides match TRBD2. Germline V gives CDR1 LNHNV, CDR2 YYDKDF (reference sequence). Germline trimming cut 3 bases from V and 3 bases from J; bases unmatched to any gene: 8. The CDR3 length is 15 residues. The CDR3 coding sequence is TGTGCCACCAGCAGGTTCCGGGGCGGGGGCTACGAGCAGTACTTC. Translated, it gives CATSRFRGGGYEQYF.